These 11 T cell receptor beta chains originate from one sample sequenced in a study of control samples from healthy donors and cancer patients. Measured with immunoSEQ multiplex PCR; TCRdb has only the in-frame clones, and not every one. The sample holds roughly 92,000 clones, roughly nine tenths seen once. Input material: blood. The receptors come from a woman aged 55-70 years in good health.

In this sample, this clone turned up a few times. This sequence joins TRBV9 and TRBJ2-3; 8 nucleotides line up with TRBD2. The CDR3 is made up of 19 amino acids. Germline V CDR1 and CDR2: SGDLS, YYNGEE. V shed 0 bases, J shed 0 bases, and the junction held 12 bases outside the gene matches. The CDR3 DNA sequence: TGTGCCAGCAGCGTAGACTTAGGGACTAGTGGTACCAGCACAGATACGCAGTATTTT. It encodes CASSVDLGTSGTSTDTQYF.

This chain joins TRBV5-4 and TRBJ2-2; D gene unclear. Germline V gives CDR1 SGHNT, CDR2 YYREEE (reference sequence). Trimming shortened V by 0 bases and J by 5 bases, and 8 bases separated the two germline ends. The length of the CDR3 is 14 residues. CDR3 amino acids: CASSLGLGTGELFF. The CDR3 region has the DNA TGTGCCAGCAGCTTGGGGCTGGGGACCGGGGAGCTGTTTTTT.

V usage is TRBV30 and J usage is TRBJ1-5; D unclear. V lost 2 bases and J 4 bases, leaving 9 bases between the germline ends. Germline CDR1 GTSNPN, CDR2 SVGIG (reference sequence). This CDR3 contains 13 residues. CDR3 nucleotides: TGTGCCTGGAGTCGTCAGAGAAATCAGCCCCAGCATTTT. Translation gives CAWSRQRNQPQHF.

The chain couples TRBV5-1 to TRBJ1-1, with D possibly TRBD1 on 5 matching bases. This CDR3 has 16 amino acids. Germline V gene data show CDR1 as SGHRS and CDR2 as YFSETQ. Trimming removed 5 bases at V and 1 base at J, with 18 bases between. The CDR3 here is CASRAVGTVKNTEAFF. The CDR3 DNA reads TGCGCCAGCAGAGCGGTAGGGACGGTAAAGAACACTGAAGCTTTCTTT. Drawing the rest from reference TRBV5-1 and TRBJ1-1, the complete variable domain is KAGVTQTPRYLIKTRGQQVTLSCSPISGHRSVSWYQQTPGQGLQFLFEYFSETQRNKGNFPGRFSGRQFSNSRSEMNVSTLELGDSALYLCASRAVGTVKNTEAFFGQGTRLTVV.

This chain uses TRBV7-9 with TRBJ2-2, with unresolved D. CDR1 is SEHNR, CDR2 FQNEAQ, per germline (reference sequence). The CDR3 has 13 amino acids. Trimming cost V 3 bases and J 3 bases, with 5 bases left between them. The CDR3, as DNA: TGTGCCAGCAGCTTGCTTGACACCGGGGAGCTGTTTTTT. It translates to CASSLLDTGELFF.

A single count supports this clone. The chain links TRBV28 to TRBJ1-2; TRBD1 is a possible D gene (5 bases). Germline assignment: CDR1 MDHEN and CDR2 SYDVKM. The CDR3 is 17 residues long. V was clipped by 5 bases and J by 3 bases, with 22 bases between them. The chain's CDR3 is CASSPHPGRPTDYGYTF. The CDR3 DNA sequence: TGTGCCAGCAGTCCTCATCCGGGACGGCCTACAGACTATGGCTACACCTTC.

The DNA of the CDR3 is TGTGCCAGCAGTCGGCGAGGGCAGGCTAACACTGAAGCTTTCTTT. It yields the protein CASSRRGQANTEAFF. This chain joins TRBV6-2 or TRBV6-3 and TRBJ1-1, with D uncertain. The germline V gene has CDR1 MNHEY and CDR2 SVGEGT. Deletions cut 5 bases from V and 2 bases from J, with 15 bases between. This CDR3 comprises 15 residues.

V gene TRBV5-1 combines with J gene TRBJ1-3; D gene unclear. V lost 0 bases, J lost 3 bases, and 7 bases lay in between. Per the germline V gene, CDR1 is SGHRS and CDR2 is YFSETQ. The CDR3 totals 14 residues. CDR3 region: CASSLEAGGNTIYF. The CDR3 DNA reads TGCGCCAGCAGCTTGGAAGCCGGTGGAAACACCATATATTTT.

V and J are TRBV27 and TRBJ2-7, with 7 bases identical to TRBD1. The CDR3 is 16 amino acids. The V gene's germline CDR1 is MNHEY and CDR2 SMNVEV (reference sequence). Trimming cost V 6 bases and J 5 bases; bases outside gene matches: 16. The CDR3 region has the DNA TGTGCCAGCAGCTCAAGTAGGGGACAGAGACACCACGAGCAGTACTTC. This gives the protein CASSSSRGQRHHEQYF.

J is TRBJ2-7 and V is TRBV28, with 8 bases lining up with TRBD1. J was trimmed by 3 bases and V by 9 bases; bases with no gene match: 7. The germline gives CDR1 MDHEN, CDR2 SYDVKM. The CDR3 contains 13 residues. CDR3 nucleotide sequence: TGTGCCAGTTTTGGAACAGGGGGCTACGAGCAGTACTTC. Translating gives CASFGTGGYEQYF.

The chain uses TRBV7-2 and TRBJ2-7; D unresolved. The germline V gene has CDR1 SGHTA and CDR2 FQGNSA. The V and J ends lost 2 bases and 2 bases respectively, with 4 bases between them. CDR3 length: 12 residues. The CDR3 nucleotides are TGTGCCAGCAGCTTAAGTGCCTACGAGCAGTACTTC. Translating it yields CASSLSAYEQYF.